The 20 T cell receptor beta chains reported below all come from one sample, sequenced in a study of shared clonotypes between healthy human individuals. Clones were read by immunoSEQ multiplex PCR, and TCRdb kept only the in-frame ones, dropping some. Of more than 400,000 clones listed, around 96% are singletons. The sample comprised naive CD4+ T cells sorted from blood. The subset here: CD45RA+ positively selected. All receptors derive from a woman aged 25 to 39 in good health.

The CDR3 sequence is CASSLDISGNTIYF. For the CDR3, the DNA is TGTGCCAGCAGCTTAGACATCTCTGGAAACACCATATATTTT. The chain has TRBV11-1 and TRBJ1-3; D is ambiguous. CDR1 and CDR2 from the germline V gene are SGHAT and FQDESV (reference sequence). The CDR3 runs 14 residues. V was shortened by 1 base and J by 0 bases, with 4 bases between the two germline ends.

This chain uses TRBV28 with TRBJ1-5; no definite D call. The CDR3 sequence is 12 residues long. CDR1 MDHEN and CDR2 SYDVKM come from the germline V gene. V lost 4 bases and J 6 bases, leaving 7 bases between the germline ends. CDR3 sequence reads: CASSYGGQPQHF. The CDR3 DNA sequence: TGTGCCAGCAGTTACGGAGGTCAGCCCCAGCATTTT.

The chain is built from TRBV27 and TRBJ2-5; maybe TRBD1 (6 bases). The end of the DNA is better explained by TRBJ2-7, so the J call may be wrong. This CDR3 has 15 residues. Germline V gene data show CDR1 as MNHEY and CDR2 as SMNVEV (reference sequence). The CDR3 bases are TGTGCCAGCAGACGAAACAGGGCCTACGACTACGAGCAGTACTTC. Its translation is CASRRNRAYDYEQYF.

The CDR3 loop is CASRGDTQYF. The CDR3 nucleotides are TGTGCCAGCAGAGGGGATACGCAGTATTTT. The rearrangement uses TRBV28 and TRBJ2-3; D gene unclear. CDR3 length equals 10 residues. Trimming removed 6 bases at V and 6 bases at J, with 4 bases between. Germline V gene lookup returns CDR1 MDHEN and CDR2 SYDVKM.

The chain couples TRBV28 to TRBJ1-5; D unclear. The germline V gene encodes CDR1 MDHEN and CDR2 SYDVKM. The CDR3 totals 15 residues. The V end lost 3 bases, the J end lost 4 bases, and 13 bases lay between the germline ends. Here the CDR3 reads CASSFRQANNQPQHF. For the CDR3, the DNA is TGTGCCAGCAGTTTTCGTCAGGCAAATAATCAGCCCCAGCATTTT. The variable domain in full, completed from reference TRBV28 and TRBJ1-5, reads DVKVTQSSRYLVKRTGEKVFLECVQDMDHENMFWYRQDPGLGLRLIYFSYDVKMKEKGDIPEGYSVSREKKERFSLILESASTNQTSMYLCASSFRQANNQPQHFGDGTRLSIL.

The rearrangement uses TRBV5-1 and TRBJ2-7, with 10 nucleotides matching TRBD1. The trim removed 2 bases at V and 3 bases at J, leaving 5 bases unmatched. This CDR3 has 15 residues. Germline-derived CDR1 and CDR2 are SGHRS and YFSETQ. The CDR3 spells CASSLRDRGNYEQYF. The CDR3 region has the DNA TGCGCCAGCAGCTTACGGGACAGGGGTAACTACGAGCAGTACTTC.

This chain links TRBV6-5 with TRBJ1-1; TRBD1 aligns across 8 bases. This CDR3 contains 14 residues. V lost 5 bases, J lost 1 base, and 3 bases stayed unmatched. Germline V lookup: CDR1 MNHEY, CDR2 SVGAGI. The CDR3 sequence: CASSDRGPNTEAFF. DNA of the CDR3: TGTGCCAGCAGTGACAGGGGACCGAACACTGAAGCTTTCTTT.

The gene calls are TRBV19 and TRBJ2-1; 12 nucleotides match TRBD2. Germline trimming cut 0 bases from V and 0 bases from J; bases unmatched to any gene: 3. The germline gives CDR1 LNHDA, CDR2 SQIVND (reference sequence). The CDR3 runs 18 residues. Here the CDR3 reads CASSIEETSGSSYNEQFF. The CDR3 nucleotides read TGTGCCAGTAGTATAGAGGAGACTAGCGGGAGCTCCTACAATGAGCAGTTCTTC.

This sequence joins TRBV19 and TRBJ2-5; TRBD1 matches 9 bases. With the DNA end fitting TRBJ2-7 better, the J assignment may be wrong. The CDR3 runs 15 residues. CDR1 and CDR2 (germline): LNHDA, SQIVND (reference sequence). CDR3 nucleotides: TGTGCCAGTAGTATTGGACAGGGGAGCTCCTACGAGCAGTACTTC. Amino acids: CASSIGQGSSYEQYF.

The CDR3 nucleotides read TGTGCCAGCAGTTTAACCATCGGGGCCGTCCGGAGAAGTGTCCTCGAAAAACTGTTTTTT. It yields the protein CASSLTIGAVRRSVLEKLFF. The genes are TRBV28 and TRBJ1-4; tentatively, D is TRBD1 (5 bases). The germline gives CDR1 MDHEN, CDR2 SYDVKM. Trimming shortened V by 2 bases and J by 8 bases, and 30 bases separated the two germline ends. The CDR3 totals 20 residues.

This sequence joins TRBV28 and TRBJ1-1, with D perhaps matching TRBD1 (5 bases). Germline V lookup: CDR1 MDHEN, CDR2 SYDVKM. The CDR3 runs to 15 residues. V dropped 6 bases and J dropped 5 bases, with 19 bases sitting between them. The CDR3 nucleotides are TGTGCCAGCAGACCAGGGAAAAACGAGGGGACTGAAGCTTTCTTT. It encodes CASRPGKNEGTEAFF.

The rearrangement links TRBV7-9 to TRBJ1-2, with D possibly being TRBD1 (6 bases). The V end lost 3 bases, the J end lost 8 bases, and 19 bases lay between the germline ends. The CDR3 spans 15 residues. Germline V gene lookup returns CDR1 SEHNR and CDR2 FQNEAQ (reference sequence). CDR3 residues: CASSFPAGEGSGYTF. The CDR3 region has the DNA TGTGCCAGCAGCTTCCCCGCAGGGGAAGGATCGGGCTACACCTTC.

This chain links TRBV9 with TRBJ2-7, with 13 bases fitting TRBD2. V was clipped by 4 bases and J by 7 bases; unmatched bases: 5. The CDR3 runs to 14 residues. Germline V gene data show CDR1 as SGDLS and CDR2 as YYNGEE. The DNA of the CDR3 is TGTGCCAGCAGCCCCGCGGGACTAGCGGGGGAGCAGTACTTC. As protein: CASSPAGLAGEQYF.

The gene calls are TRBV4-1 and TRBJ1-3; the D is unclear. Trimming removed 0 bases from V and 1 base from J, with 13 bases in between. The CDR3 runs to 17 residues. The germline CDR1 and CDR2 sequences are MGHRA and YSYEKL. DNA of the CDR3: TGCGCCAGCAGCCAAGAAATCTTTCTCGAGTCTGGAAACACCATATATTTT. It codes for CASSQEIFLESGNTIYF.

The rearrangement joins TRBV19 to TRBJ2-7; 11 nucleotides agree with TRBD1. Trimming removed 5 bases from V and 6 bases from J; junction bases left unmatched: 6. CDR3 length equals 14 residues. Per germline, CDR1 LNHDA and CDR2 SQIVND (reference sequence). CDR3 DNA: TGTGCCAGTAGTCCGGACAGGGGGCCCTCCGAGCAGTACTTC. The encoded protein is CASSPDRGPSEQYF.

V usage is TRBV7-8 and J usage is TRBJ2-3; D is possibly TRBD1 or TRBD2 (5 bases each). The CDR3 consists of 16 residues. CDR1 and CDR2 from the germline V gene are SGHVS and FQNEAQ. Trimming left V 5 bases short and J 5 bases short, with 20 bases between. CDR3 loop: CASSRARDPWEDTQYF. CDR3 in DNA: TGTGCCAGCAGCCGCGCCCGGGACCCCTGGGAAGATACGCAGTATTTT.

The chain joins TRBV19 to TRBJ1-5, with D hard to call. The germline CDR1 and CDR2 sequences are LNHDA and SQIVND (reference sequence). Between the trimmed V and J ends, which lost 7 bases and 3 bases, there was a span of 10 bases. The CDR3 has 13 amino acids. The CDR3 nucleotides are TGTGCCAGTAAGGAACGGAACAATCAGCCCCAGCATTTT. It specifies CASKERNNQPQHF.

This chain joins TRBV19 and TRBJ2-5; 8 bases map to TRBD2. V lost 3 bases to trimming and J lost 5 bases; unmatched junction nucleotides: 11. Germline V gene lookup returns CDR1 LNHDA and CDR2 SQIVND (reference sequence). This CDR3 is 16 amino acids long. The DNA for the CDR3 is TGTGCCAGTAGTATTGATCGGCTAGCGGGCCGGGAGACCCAGTACTTC. Translating gives CASSIDRLAGRETQYF.

This chain links TRBV18 with TRBJ2-4, with 7 bases aligning to TRBD1. The CDR3 loop spans 17 amino acids. With 2 bases clipped from V and 0 bases from J, the junction kept 7 bases outside the gene matches. Germline V gene data show CDR1 as KGHSH and CDR2 as LQKENI. CDR3 nucleotides: TGTGCCAGCTCACCAGGAGACAGGGCGAGAGCCAAAAACATTCAGTACTTC. Its translation: CASSPGDRARAKNIQYF.

The rearrangement links TRBV7-8 to TRBJ2-7, with a weak D call TRBD1 (6 bases). The V end lost 5 bases, the J end lost 2 bases, and 16 bases lay between the germline ends. The CDR3 is 15 amino acids. Germline V gene data show CDR1 as SGHVS and CDR2 as FQNEAQ. The CDR3 here is CASSGYRVLAYEQYF. In DNA, the CDR3 is TGTGCCAGCAGCGGCTACAGGGTCCTCGCCTACGAGCAGTACTTC.